A selection of T cell receptor beta chains follows, all from one sample in a study of blood T cell repertoires in COVID-19. Assay: immunoSEQ multiplex PCR; the TCRdb copy retains only in-frame clones and omits some. Of about 75,000 clones in the sample, roughly nine tenths were seen once. The specimen sequenced was peripheral blood. The receptors derive from a human donor in a cohort sampled during active COVID-19. CDR3s leave out the opening cysteine and the closing phenylalanine or tryptophan. Clone size is shown for a subset of rows, as once, few, many or a class of expanded clone.

V gene	clone size	J gene	CDR3 protein
TRBV15	once	TRBJ1-2	ATSRDLSKIGGYT
TRBV12-2	.	TRBJ2-1	ASRPNSIAGGPNEQF
TRBV18	.	TRBJ1-1	ASSSGTAYLGSEAF
TRBV27	.	TRBJ1-5	ASSPVQGFQPQH
TRBV12-3/TRBV12-4	.	TRBJ2-1	ASGRLYNEQF
TRBV2	.	TRBJ1-2	ASRGGTSAGYGYT
TRBV5-1	.	TRBJ2-5	ASSSPTSGGAWKETQY
TRBV9	.	TRBJ2-1	ASTPLSGRESEQF
TRBV6-4	.	TRBJ2-1	ASSVSSRSSYNEQF
TRBV6-5	.	TRBJ2-5	ASSYDVGARETQY
TRBV19	.	TRBJ2-3	ASSMTDIYLTDTQY
TRBV11-1	once	TRBJ2-1	ASSLSPSGGVNEQF
TRBV15	.	TRBJ1-3	ATSRDGGGAYAGNTIY
TRBV27	.	TRBJ2-5	ASSLSARGAETQY
TRBV7-2	.	TRBJ2-1	ASSLALSGRGYNEQF
TRBV5-4	.	TRBJ2-5	ASSGGGVGETQY
TRBV5-1	.	TRBJ1-1	ASSIRSGTGGHTEAF
TRBV5-1	.	TRBJ1-1	ASSIVGSRRGVNTEAF
TRBV19	.	TRBJ1-1	ASSRRTNRGRPEAF
TRBV3-1/TRBV3-2	.	TRBJ2-3	ASSQEVGTGVNADTQY
TRBV15	.	TRBJ2-3	ATSRGGTSGGVLGTQY
TRBV5-1	.	TRBJ2-1	ASSPVAGGVDEQF
TRBV5-1	.	TRBJ1-1	ASSLRQGLGYTEAF
TRBV6-4	.	TRBJ2-3	ASGETGMGTDTQY
TRBV27	.	TRBJ2-3	ASTSRGRVLTDTQY
TRBV2	.	TRBJ1-1	ASSVKLTGEDTEAF
TRBV7-8	few	TRBJ2-3	ASSFLGTDRTDTQY
TRBV12-5	.	TRBJ2-1	ASGLGQENHEQF
TRBV7-8	.	TRBJ1-4	ASSSGQPRSYEKLF
TRBV6-5	.	TRBJ2-2	ASTSGFTGELF
TRBV27	.	TRBJ1-6	ASSLRQVFDNSPLH
TRBV24-1	.	TRBJ1-2	ATSDPTGTEGYT
TRBV9	once	TRBJ2-1	ASSGQGYEQF
TRBV7-8	.	TRBJ2-7	ASSSAYEQY
TRBV27	.	TRBJ2-2	ASSLLGQGVTGELF
TRBV25-1	.	TRBJ2-7	ASSEPNRGDEQY
TRBV4-1	.	TRBJ2-3	ASSQAQVLGTQY
TRBV3-1/TRBV3-2	.	TRBJ2-7	ASRPIAGGDEQY
TRBV6-2/TRBV6-3	.	TRBJ2-6	ASSPELVFSPPRSGANVLT
TRBV5-4	.	TRBJ1-4	ASSGGQGGEKLF
TRBV27	.	TRBJ2-7	ASSQFRGQGTYEQY
TRBV6-5	.	TRBJ2-1	ASSYSQGSYNEQF
TRBV6-4	.	TRBJ1-4	ASSRQADEKLF
TRBV6-6	.	TRBJ1-1	ASTPTGLNTEAF
TRBV5-1	.	TRBJ1-2	ASSLSRGQSYT
TRBV21-1	.	TRBJ2-3	ASSRSLREVADTQY
TRBV13	.	TRBJ2-1	ASSVRDSGNEQF
TRBV30	.	TRBJ2-3	AWRGRGTDTQY
TRBV18	.	TRBJ2-7	ASSPGDRGIHEQY
TRBV4-1	.	TRBJ2-7	ASSQRDISGEQY
TRBV5-4	.	TRBJ1-1	ASSLLWQGNTEAF
TRBV5-1	.	TRBJ2-2	ASSLPGPGVPANTGELF
TRBV6-6	once	TRBJ1-5	ASSYEQSNQPQH
TRBV5-1	.	TRBJ2-3	ASSLGTGGTTDTQY
TRBV5-4	few	TRBJ1-1	ASSSLGQEAF